The 2 T cell receptor beta chains in this list originate from one sample, sequenced in a study of T cell responses to AZD1222 COVID-19 vaccine. Data came from immunoSEQ multiplex PCR; TCRdb stores just in-frame clones and leaves some out. The repertoire holds 150,000 or so clones, with roughly nine tenths as singletons. The material was peripheral blood, obtained on day 0 of AZD1222 vaccination. The receptors derive from an adult in good health.

The chain recombines TRBV2 with TRBJ2-7, with TRBD1 matching 8 bases. Germline V gives CDR1 SNHLY, CDR2 FYNNEI. J lost 1 base, V lost 8 bases, and 7 bases had no gene match. This CDR3 has 14 residues. The CDR3: CASLSQGVSYEQYF. In DNA form, the CDR3 reads TGTGCCAGCCTCTCACAGGGGGTTTCCTACGAGCAGTACTTC.

The chain has TRBV10-3 and TRBJ2-5; D is perhaps TRBD1 or TRBD2 (6 bases each). This CDR3 has 16 amino acids. V was pared by 0 bases and J by 4 bases, with 15 bases between. Germline V gene lookup returns CDR1 ENHRY and CDR2 SYGVKD. CDR3 in DNA: TGTGCCATCAGTGAGTCGAAGGGGGAGGCAGGAGAGACCCAGTACTTC. It specifies CAISESKGEAGETQYF.